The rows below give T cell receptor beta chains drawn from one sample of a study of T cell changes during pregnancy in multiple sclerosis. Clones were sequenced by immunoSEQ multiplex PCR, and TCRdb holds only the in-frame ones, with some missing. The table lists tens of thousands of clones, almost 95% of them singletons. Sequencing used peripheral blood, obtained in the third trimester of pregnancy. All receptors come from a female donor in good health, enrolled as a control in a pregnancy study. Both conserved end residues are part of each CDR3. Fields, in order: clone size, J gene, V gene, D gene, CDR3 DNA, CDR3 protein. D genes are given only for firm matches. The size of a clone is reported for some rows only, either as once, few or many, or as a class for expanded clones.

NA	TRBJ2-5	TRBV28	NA	TGTGCCAGCAACCCTGACTTGTCCCCCGGGGCCCAGTACTTC	CASNPDLSPGAQYF
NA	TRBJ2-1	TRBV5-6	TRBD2	TGTGCCAGCAGCCCTAGTCCTAGCGGGAGTAACGAGCAGTTCTTC	CASSPSPSGSNEQFF
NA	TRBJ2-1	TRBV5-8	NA	TGTGCCAGCAGCTTGGGGGTCGTGCGGATCAATGAGCAGTTCTTC	CASSLGVVRINEQFF
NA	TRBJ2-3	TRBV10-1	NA	TGCGCCAGCAGCCAAGACAGTTCAGATACGCAGTATTTT	CASSQDSSDTQYF
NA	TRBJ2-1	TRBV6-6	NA	TGTGCCAGCAGTTTCCCTGGGACACTGGTACGAGAGCAGTTCTTC	CASSFPGTLVREQFF
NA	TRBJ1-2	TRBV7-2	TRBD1	TGTGCCAGCAGCTCTACAGGGGGCGATGGCTACACCTTC	CASSSTGGDGYTF
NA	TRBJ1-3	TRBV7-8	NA	TGTGCCAGCAGCTTAGACGCCAGGGCGTCAGGAAACACCATATATTTT	CASSLDARASGNTIYF
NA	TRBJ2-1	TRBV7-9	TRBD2	TGTGCCAGCAGCACCATACGACTAGCGGGAGGTGATCAGTTCTTC	CASSTIRLAGGDQFF
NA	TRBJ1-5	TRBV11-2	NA	TGTGCCAGCAGCCAACAAAGCAATCAGCCCCAGCATTTT	CASSQQSNQPQHF
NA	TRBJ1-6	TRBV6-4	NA	TGTGCCAGCAGTGTCACAGCGGCGGGTTCACCCCTCCACTTT	CASSVTAAGSPLHF
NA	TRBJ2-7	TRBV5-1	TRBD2	TGCGCCAGCAGCTTGGTTAGCGGGAGTTACGAGCAGTACTTC	CASSLVSGSYEQYF
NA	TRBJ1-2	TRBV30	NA	TGTGCCTGGAGTGTACGTATCATGAGCTATGGCTACACCTTC	CAWSVRIMSYGYTF
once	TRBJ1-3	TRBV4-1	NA	TGCGCCAGCAGCCGAACAGGGTTGGCTGGAAACACCATATATTTT	CASSRTGLAGNTIYF
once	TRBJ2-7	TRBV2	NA	TGTGCCAGCAGTGAAGAAGGGACTCACTACTACGAGCAGTACTTC	CASSEEGTHYYEQYF
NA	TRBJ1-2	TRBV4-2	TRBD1	TGTGCCAGCAGCCAAGATAACTTTGTCGGTAGGGACAGAGCTTCTGTCTATGGCTACACCTTC	CASSQDNFVGRDRASVYGYTF
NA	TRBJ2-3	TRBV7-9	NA	TGTGCCAGCAGCTTAGGATCGGGGGAGGTCGCAGATACGCAGTATTTT	CASSLGSGEVADTQYF
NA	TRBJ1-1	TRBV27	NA	TGTGCCAGCACCCCCCAAGGGGCGAGGAACACTGAAGCTTTCTTT	CASTPQGARNTEAFF
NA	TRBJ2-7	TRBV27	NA	TGTGCCAGCAGATCCTCGGGGTACCGAGGTGCCTACGAGCAGTACTTC	CASRSSGYRGAYEQYF
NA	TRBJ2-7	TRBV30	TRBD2	TGTGCCTGGAGTATTCCTCGGACTAGCGGGATCTCCTACGAGCAGTACTTC	CAWSIPRTSGISYEQYF
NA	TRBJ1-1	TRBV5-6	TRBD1	TGTGCCAGCAGCTTAACAGGGGGCTCGGGAGCTTTCTTT	CASSLTGGSGAFF
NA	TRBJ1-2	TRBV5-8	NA	TGTGCCAGCAGCTCAAGGTGGGGGCAGGACTATGGCTACACCTTC	CASSSRWGQDYGYTF
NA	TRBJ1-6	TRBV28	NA	TGTGCCAGCAGTTTGATCCAGGCGTATAATTCACCCCTCCACTTT	CASSLIQAYNSPLHF
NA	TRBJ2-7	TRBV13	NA	TGTGCCAGCAGCTCCAACCCCGGGAACTACGAGCAGTACTTC	CASSSNPGNYEQYF
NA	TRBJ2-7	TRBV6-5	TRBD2	TGTGCCAGCAGTTTCTCTAGCGGGAGCTTTCGGGAGCAGTACTTC	CASSFSSGSFREQYF